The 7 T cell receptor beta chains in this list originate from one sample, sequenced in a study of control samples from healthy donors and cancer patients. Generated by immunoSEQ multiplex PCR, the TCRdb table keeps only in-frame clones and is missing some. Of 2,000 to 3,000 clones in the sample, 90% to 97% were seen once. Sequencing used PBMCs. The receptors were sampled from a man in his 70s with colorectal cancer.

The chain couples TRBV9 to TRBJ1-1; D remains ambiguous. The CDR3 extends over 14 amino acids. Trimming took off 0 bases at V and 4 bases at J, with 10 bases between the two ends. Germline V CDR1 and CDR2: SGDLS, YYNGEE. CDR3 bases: TGTGCCAGCAGCGTAGAGGCGGGGAGCACTGAAGCTTTCTTT. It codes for CASSVEAGSTEAFF. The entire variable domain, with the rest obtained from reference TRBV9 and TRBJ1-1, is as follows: DSGVTQTPKHLITATGQRVTLRCSPRSGDLSVYWYQQSLDQGLQFLIQYYNGEERAKGNILERFSAQQFPDLHSELNLSSLELGDSALYFCASSVEAGSTEAFFGQGTRLTVV.

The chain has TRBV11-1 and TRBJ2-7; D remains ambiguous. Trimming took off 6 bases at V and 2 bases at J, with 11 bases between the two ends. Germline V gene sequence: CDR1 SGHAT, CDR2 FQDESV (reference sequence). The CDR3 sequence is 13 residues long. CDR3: CASRQSNAYEQYF. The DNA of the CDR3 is TGTGCCAGCAGACAGTCAAATGCCTACGAGCAGTACTTC.

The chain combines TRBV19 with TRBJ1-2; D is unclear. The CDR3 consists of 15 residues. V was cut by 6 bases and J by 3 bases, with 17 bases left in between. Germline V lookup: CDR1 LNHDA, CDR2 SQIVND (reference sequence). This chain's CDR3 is CASRRGGDDDYGYTF. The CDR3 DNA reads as TGTGCCAGTAGGCGTGGCGGGGATGACGACTATGGCTACACCTTC.

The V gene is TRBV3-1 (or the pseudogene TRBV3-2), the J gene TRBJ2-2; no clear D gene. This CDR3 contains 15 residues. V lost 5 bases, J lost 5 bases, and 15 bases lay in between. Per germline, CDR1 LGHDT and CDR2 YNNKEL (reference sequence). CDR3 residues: CASSCVSGLTGELFF. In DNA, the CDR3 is TGTGCCAGCAGCTGTGTTTCAGGCTTGACCGGGGAGCTGTTTTTT.

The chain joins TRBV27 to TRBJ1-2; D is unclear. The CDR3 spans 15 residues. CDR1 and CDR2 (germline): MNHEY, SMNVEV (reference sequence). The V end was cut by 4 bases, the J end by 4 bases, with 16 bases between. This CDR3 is CASSSLRRTFYGYTF. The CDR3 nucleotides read TGTGCCAGCAGTTCTTTGCGACGGACCTTCTATGGCTACACCTTC.

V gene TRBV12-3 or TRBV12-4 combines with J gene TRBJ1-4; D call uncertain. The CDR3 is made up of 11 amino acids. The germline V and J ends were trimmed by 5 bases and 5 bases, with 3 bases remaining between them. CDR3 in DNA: TGTGCCAGCAGTCGAAATGAAAAACTGTTTTTT. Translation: CASSRNEKLFF.

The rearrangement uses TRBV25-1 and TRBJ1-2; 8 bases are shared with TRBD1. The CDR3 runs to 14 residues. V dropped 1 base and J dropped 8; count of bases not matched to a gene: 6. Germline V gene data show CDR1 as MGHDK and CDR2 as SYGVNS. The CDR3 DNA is TGTGCCAGCAGTGAATCAGCAGGGGGCGCGGGCTACACCTTC. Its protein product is CASSESAGGAGYTF.